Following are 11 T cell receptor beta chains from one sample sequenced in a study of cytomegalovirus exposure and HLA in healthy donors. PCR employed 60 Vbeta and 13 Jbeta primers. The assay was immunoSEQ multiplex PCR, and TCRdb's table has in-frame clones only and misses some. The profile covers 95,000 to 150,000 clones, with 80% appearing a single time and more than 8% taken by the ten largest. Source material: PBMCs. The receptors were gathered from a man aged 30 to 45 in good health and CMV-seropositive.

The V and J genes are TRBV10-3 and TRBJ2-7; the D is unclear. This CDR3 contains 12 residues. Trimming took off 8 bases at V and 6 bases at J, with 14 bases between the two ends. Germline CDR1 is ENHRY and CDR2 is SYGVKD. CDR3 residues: CAIGGASAEQYF. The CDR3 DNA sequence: TGTGCCATCGGCGGCGCGTCTGCCGAGCAGTACTTC.

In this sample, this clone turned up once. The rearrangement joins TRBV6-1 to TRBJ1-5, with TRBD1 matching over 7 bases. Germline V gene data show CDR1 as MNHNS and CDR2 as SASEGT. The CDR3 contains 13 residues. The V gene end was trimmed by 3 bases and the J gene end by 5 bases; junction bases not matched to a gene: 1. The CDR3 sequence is CASSETGHQPQHF. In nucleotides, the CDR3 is TGTGCCAGCAGTGAGACAGGGCATCAGCCCCAGCATTTT.

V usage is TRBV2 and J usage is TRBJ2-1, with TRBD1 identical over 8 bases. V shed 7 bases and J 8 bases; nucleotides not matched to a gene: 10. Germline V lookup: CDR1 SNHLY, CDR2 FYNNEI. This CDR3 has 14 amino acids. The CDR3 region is CASNPGTGEDEQFF. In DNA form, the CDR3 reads TGTGCCAGCAACCCGGGGACAGGTGAGGATGAGCAGTTCTTC. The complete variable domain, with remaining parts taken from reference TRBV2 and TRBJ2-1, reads EPEVTQTPSHQVTQMGQEVILRCVPISNHLYFYWYRQILGQKVEFLVSFYNNEISEKSEIFDDQFSVERPDGSNFTLKIRSTKLEDSAMYFCASNPGTGEDEQFFGPGTRLTVL.

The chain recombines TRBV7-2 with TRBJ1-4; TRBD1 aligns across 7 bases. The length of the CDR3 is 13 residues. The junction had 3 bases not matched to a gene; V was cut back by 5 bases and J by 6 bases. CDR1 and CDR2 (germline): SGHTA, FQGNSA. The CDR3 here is CASSPGTDEKLFF. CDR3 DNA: TGTGCCAGCAGCCCCGGGACAGATGAAAAACTGTTTTTT.

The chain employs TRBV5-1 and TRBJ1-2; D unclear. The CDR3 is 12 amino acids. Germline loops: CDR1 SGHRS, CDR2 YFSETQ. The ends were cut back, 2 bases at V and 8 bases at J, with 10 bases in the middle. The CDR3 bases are TGCGCCAGCAGCTTACTATCATGGGGCTACACCTTC. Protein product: CASSLLSWGYTF.

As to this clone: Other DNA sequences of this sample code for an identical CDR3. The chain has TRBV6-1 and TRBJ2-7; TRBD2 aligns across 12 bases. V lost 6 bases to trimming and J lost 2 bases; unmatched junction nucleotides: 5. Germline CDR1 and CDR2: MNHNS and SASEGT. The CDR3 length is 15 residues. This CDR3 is CASRVLAGGTYEQYF. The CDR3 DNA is TGTGCCAGCAGGGTACTAGCGGGGGGAACCTACGAGCAGTACTTC.

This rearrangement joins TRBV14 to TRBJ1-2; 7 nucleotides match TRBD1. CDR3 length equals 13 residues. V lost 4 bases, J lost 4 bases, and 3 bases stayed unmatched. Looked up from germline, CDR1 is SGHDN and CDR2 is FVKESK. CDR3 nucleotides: TGTGCCAGCAGCCCGACAGGGATCTATGGCTACACCTTC. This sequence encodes CASSPTGIYGYTF.

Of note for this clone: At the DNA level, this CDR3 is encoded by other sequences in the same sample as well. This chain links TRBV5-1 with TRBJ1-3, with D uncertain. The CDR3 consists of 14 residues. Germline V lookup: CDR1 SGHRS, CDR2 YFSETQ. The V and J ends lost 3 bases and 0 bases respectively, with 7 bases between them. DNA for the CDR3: TGCGCCAGCAGCTCCGGTGGCTCTGGAAACACCATATATTTT. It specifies CASSSGGSGNTIYF.

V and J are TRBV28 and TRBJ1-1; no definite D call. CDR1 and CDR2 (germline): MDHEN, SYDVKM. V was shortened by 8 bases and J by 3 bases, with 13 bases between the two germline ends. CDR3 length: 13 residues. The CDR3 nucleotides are TGTGCCAGCCATACACCAGTCGACACTGAAGCTTTCTTT. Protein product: CASHTPVDTEAFF.

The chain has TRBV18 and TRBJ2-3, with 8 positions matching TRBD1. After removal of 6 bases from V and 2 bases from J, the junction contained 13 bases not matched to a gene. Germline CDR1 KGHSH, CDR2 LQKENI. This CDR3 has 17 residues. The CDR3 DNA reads TGTGCCAGCTCCCACACGGACAGGGTTGGTCCCACAGATACGCAGTATTTT. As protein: CASSHTDRVGPTDTQYF.

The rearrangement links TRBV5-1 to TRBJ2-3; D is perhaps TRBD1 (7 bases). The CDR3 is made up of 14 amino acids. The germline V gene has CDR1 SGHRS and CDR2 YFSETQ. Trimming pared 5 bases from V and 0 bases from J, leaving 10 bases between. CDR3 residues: CASRQGTSTDTQYF. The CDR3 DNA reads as TGCGCCAGCAGACAGGGGACTAGCACAGATACGCAGTATTTT.